The T cell receptor beta chain described here comes from a study of tumor-infiltrating lymphocytes in primary liver carcinoma. Study findings and constraints: Researchers report that only about 7-24% of top clones turned up in all five tumor regions. Tumor region pairs showed greater overlap than either tumor-adjacent or tumor-blood pairs did.

TCR beta cDNA was prepared out of around 460 ng total RNA by means of a constant-region primer. It was through three nested multiplex PCR rounds of slightly modified ARM-PCR that TCR beta libraries arose. For approximately 10 cycles apiece, the opening two PCR rounds ran with TRBV1-TRBV30 forward primers and a C-beta reverse primer. TCRdb independently ran MiXCR on the multiplex PCR reads; one entry per CDR3 protein. Of approximately 190,000 distinct CDR3 sequences listed, around 81% are singletons. The V end lost 2 bases, the J end lost 11 bases, and 22 bases lay between the germline ends. Per germline, CDR1 MNHNS and CDR2 SASEGT. The CDR3 has 15 amino acids. Co-extraction of RNA and DNA was performed on about 19-31 mg of unsorted bulk tissue. Surgical resection was the treatment these patients received for primary liver carcinoma. Every tumor specimen contained over 85% viable tumor cells. Of note for this clonotype: Its target is not known.

The chain combines TRBV6-1 with TRBJ2-7; D might be TRBD2 (6 bases). The clonotype was recovered from a man aged 35 to 55 with primary liver carcinoma and hepatitis B virus infection. The source material was tumor tissue from primary liver carcinoma. Here the CDR3 DNA reads TGTGCCAGCAGTGAATACGTCGGGGGTACCTACGGGAAGTACTTC. Translated, it gives CASSEYVGGTYGKYF.